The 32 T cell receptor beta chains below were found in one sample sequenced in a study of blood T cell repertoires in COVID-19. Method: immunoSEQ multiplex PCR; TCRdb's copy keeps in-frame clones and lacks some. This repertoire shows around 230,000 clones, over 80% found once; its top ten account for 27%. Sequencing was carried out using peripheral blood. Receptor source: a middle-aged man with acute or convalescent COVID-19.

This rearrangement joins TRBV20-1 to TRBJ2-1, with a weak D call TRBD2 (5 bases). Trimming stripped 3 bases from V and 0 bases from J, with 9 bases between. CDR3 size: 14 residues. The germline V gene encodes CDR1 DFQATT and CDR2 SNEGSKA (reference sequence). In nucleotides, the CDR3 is TGCAGTGCTAGTAGCGCTAGCTCCTACAATGAGCAGTTCTTC. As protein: CSASSASSYNEQFF.

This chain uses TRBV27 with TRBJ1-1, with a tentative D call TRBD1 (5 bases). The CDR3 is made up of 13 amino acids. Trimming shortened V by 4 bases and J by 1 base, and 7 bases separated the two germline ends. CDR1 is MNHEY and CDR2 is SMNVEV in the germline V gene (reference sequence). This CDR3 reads CASSYTGNTEAFF. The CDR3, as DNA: TGTGCCAGCAGTTATACAGGGAACACTGAAGCTTTCTTT.

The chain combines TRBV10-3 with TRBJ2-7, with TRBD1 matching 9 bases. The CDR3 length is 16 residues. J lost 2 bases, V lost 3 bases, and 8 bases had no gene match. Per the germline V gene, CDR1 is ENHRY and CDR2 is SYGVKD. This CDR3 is CAISEPGTGRPYEQYF. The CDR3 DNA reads TGTGCCATCAGTGAACCCGGGACAGGGCGTCCCTACGAGCAGTACTTC.

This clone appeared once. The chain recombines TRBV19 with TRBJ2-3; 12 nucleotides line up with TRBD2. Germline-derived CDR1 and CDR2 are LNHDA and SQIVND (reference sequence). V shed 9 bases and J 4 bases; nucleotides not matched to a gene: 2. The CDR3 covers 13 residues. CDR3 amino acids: CASRLAGADTQYF. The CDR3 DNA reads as TGTGCCAGCAGACTAGCGGGAGCAGATACGCAGTATTTT.

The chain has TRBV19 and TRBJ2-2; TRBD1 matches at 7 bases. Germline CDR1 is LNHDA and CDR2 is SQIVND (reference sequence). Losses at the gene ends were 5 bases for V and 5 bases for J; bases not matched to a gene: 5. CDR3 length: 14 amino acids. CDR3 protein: CASSGHRGTGELFF. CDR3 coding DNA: TGTGCCAGTAGTGGTCACAGGGGAACCGGGGAGCTGTTTTTT. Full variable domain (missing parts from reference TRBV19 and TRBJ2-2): DGGITQSPKYLFRKEGQNVTLSCEQNLNHDAMYWYRQDPGQGLRLIYYSQIVNDFQKGDIAEGYSVSREKKESFPLTVTSAQKNPTAFYLCASSGHRGTGELFFGEGSRLTVL.

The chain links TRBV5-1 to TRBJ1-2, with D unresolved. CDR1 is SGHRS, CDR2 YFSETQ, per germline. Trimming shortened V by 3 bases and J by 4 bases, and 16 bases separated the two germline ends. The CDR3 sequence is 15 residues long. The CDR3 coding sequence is TGCGCCAGCAGCTCGGAACCCGGGAGCGGCTATGGCTACACCTTC. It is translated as CASSSEPGSGYGYTF.

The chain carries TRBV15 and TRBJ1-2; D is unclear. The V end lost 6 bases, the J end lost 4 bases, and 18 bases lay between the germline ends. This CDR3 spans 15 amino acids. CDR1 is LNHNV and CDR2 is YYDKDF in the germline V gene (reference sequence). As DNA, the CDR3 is TGTGCCACCAGTCGCTTTCCTGTCGGAGTCTATGGCTACACCTTC. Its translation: CATSRFPVGVYGYTF. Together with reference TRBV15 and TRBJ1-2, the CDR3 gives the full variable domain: DAMVIQNPRYQVTQFGKPVTLSCSQTLNHNVMYWYQQKSSQAPKLLFHYYDKDFNNEADTPDNFQSRRPNTSFCFLDIRSPGLGDTAMYLCATSRFPVGVYGYTFGSGTRLTVV.

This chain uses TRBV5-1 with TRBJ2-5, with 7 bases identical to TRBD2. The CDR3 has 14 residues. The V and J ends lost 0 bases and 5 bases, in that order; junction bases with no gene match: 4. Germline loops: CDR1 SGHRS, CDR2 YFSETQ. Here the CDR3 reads CASSLGGGSETQYF. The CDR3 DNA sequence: TGCGCCAGCAGCTTGGGGGGCGGGAGTGAGACCCAGTACTTC.

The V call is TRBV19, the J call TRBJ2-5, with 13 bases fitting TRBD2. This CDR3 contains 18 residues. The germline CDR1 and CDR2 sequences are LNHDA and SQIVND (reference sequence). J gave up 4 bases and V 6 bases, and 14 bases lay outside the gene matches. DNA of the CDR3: TGTGCCAGTAGCATCGACCCCGGGACTAGCGGGAAGGTAGAGACCCAGTACTTC. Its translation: CASSIDPGTSGKVETQYF.

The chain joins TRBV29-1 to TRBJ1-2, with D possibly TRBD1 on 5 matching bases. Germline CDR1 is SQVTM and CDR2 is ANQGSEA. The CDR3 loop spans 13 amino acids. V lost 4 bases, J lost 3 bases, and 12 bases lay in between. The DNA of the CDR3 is TGCAGCGTTGGGTCCAGGGCCGACTATGGCTACACCTTC. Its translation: CSVGSRADYGYTF.

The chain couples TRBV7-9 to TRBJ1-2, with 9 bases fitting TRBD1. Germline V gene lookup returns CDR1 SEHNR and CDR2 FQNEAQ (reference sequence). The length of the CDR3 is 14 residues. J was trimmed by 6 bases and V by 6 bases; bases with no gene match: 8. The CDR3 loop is CASSSGQGLHGYTF. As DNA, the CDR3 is TGTGCCAGCAGTTCGGGACAGGGCCTTCATGGCTACACCTTC.

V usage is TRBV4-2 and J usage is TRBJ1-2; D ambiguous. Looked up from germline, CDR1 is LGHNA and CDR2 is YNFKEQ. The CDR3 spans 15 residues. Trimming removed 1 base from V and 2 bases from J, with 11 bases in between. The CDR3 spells CASSQVNSGNYGYTF. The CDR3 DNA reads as TGTGCCAGCAGCCAAGTAAATTCGGGGAACTATGGCTACACCTTC.

The CDR3 DNA reads as TGTGCCAGCAGCTTAGGAGTTGAGCAGTTCTTC. Protein: CASSLGVEQFF. This rearrangement joins TRBV7-3 to TRBJ2-1; D call uncertain. CDR3 size: 11 residues. Germline values: CDR1 SGHTA, CDR2 FQGTGA. V was pared by 2 bases and J by 9 bases, with 5 bases between. Filled out from reference TRBV7-3 and TRBJ2-1, the complete variable domain reads GAGVSQTPSNKVTEKGKYVELRCDPISGHTALYWYRQSLGQGPEFLIYFQGTGAADDSGLPNDRFFAVRPEGSVSTLKIQRTERGDSAVYLCASSLGVEQFFGPGTRLTVL.

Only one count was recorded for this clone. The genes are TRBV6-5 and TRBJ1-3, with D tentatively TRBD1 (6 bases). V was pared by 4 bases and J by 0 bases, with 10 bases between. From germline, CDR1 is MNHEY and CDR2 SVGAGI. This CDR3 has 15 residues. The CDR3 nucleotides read TGTGCCAGCAGTTTGGGGGCTTACTCTGGAAACACCATATATTTT. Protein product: CASSLGAYSGNTIYF.

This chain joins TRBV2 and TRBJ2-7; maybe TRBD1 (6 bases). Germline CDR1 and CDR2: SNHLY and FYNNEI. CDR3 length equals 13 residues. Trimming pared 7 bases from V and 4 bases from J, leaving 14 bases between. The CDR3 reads CASKATGEYEQYF. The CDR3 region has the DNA TGTGCCAGCAAGGCGACAGGAGAGTACGAGCAGTACTTC.

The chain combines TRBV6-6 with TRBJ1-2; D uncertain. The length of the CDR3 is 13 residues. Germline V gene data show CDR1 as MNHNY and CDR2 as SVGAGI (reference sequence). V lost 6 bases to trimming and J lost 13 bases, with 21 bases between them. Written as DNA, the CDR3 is TGTGCCAGCAGGCCCCCGCAGAATACGGGATGCACCTTC. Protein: CASRPPQNTGCTF.

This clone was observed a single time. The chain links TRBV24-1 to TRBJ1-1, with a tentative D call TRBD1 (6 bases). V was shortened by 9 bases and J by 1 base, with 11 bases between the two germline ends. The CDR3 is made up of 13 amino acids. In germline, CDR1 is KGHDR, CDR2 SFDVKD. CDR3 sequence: CATLVQGNTEAFF. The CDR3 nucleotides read TGTGCCACCTTAGTACAGGGGAACACTGAAGCTTTCTTT.

The CDR3 is CASSLLDRVSSYEQYF. Written as DNA, the CDR3 is TGTGCCAGCAGCTTGCTTGACAGGGTAAGCTCCTACGAGCAGTACTTC. V is TRBV5-4 and J is TRBJ2-7, with 7 nucleotides matching TRBD1. This CDR3 spans 16 amino acids. J gave up 0 bases and V 1 base, and 7 bases lay outside the gene matches. Germline V CDR1 and CDR2: SGHNT, YYREEE (reference sequence).

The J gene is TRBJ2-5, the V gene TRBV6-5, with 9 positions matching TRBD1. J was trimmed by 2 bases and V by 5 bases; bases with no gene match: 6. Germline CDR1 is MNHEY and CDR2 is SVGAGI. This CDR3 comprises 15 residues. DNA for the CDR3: TGTGCCAGCAGTCGTAGCGACAGGGGGCAAGAGACCCAGTACTTC. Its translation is CASSRSDRGQETQYF.

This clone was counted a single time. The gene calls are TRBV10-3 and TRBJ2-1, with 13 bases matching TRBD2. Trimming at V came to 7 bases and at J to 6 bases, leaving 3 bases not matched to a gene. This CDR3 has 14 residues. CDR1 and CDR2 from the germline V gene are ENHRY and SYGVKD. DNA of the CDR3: TGTGCCATCATGGGGACTAGCGGGATCAATGAGCAGTTCTTC. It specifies CAIMGTSGINEQFF.

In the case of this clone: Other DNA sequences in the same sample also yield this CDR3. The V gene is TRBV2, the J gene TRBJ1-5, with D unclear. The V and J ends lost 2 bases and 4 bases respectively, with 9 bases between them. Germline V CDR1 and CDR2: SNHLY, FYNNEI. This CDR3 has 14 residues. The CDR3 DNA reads TGTGCCAGCAGTGAATTGGGAGGGAATCAGCCCCAGCATTTT. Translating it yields CASSELGGNQPQHF.

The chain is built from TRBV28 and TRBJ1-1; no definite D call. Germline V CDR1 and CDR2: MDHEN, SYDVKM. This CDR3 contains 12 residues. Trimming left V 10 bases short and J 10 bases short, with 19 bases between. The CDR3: CATGEDFEVAFF. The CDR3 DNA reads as TGTGCCACCGGGGAGGATTTTGAGGTAGCTTTCTTT.

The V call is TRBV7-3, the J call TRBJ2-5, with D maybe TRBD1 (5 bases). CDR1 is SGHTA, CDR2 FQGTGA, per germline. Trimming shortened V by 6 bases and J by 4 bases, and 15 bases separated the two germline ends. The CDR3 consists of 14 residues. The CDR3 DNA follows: TGTGCCAGCAGTCCAGGACAATCGGGAGAGACCCAGTACTTC. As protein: CASSPGQSGETQYF. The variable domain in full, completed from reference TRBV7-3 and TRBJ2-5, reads GAGVSQTPSNKVTEKGKYVELRCDPISGHTALYWYRQSLGQGPEFLIYFQGTGAADDSGLPNDRFFAVRPEGSVSTLKIQRTERGDSAVYLCASSPGQSGETQYFGPGTRLLVL.

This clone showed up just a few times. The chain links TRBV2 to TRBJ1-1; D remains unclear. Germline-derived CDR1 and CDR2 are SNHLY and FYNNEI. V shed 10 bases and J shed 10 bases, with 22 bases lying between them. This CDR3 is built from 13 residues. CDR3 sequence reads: CATSGEGGRRAFF. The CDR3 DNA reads TGTGCCACGTCCGGGGAGGGAGGAAGAAGAGCTTTCTTT.

The CDR3 reads CASSGTSGTYNEQFF. The CDR3, as DNA: TGTGCCAGCAGTGGGACTAGCGGCACATACAATGAGCAGTTCTTC. The V gene is TRBV28, the J gene TRBJ2-1, with 11 bases identical to TRBD2. The J segment lost 4 bases and the V segment lost 5 bases, leaving 4 bases of the junction unmatched. Germline V gene lookup returns CDR1 MDHEN and CDR2 SYDVKM. The CDR3 runs 15 residues.

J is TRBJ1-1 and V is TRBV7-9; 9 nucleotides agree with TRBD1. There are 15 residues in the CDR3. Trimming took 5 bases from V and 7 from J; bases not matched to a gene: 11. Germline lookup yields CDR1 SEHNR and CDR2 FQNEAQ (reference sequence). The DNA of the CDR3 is TGTGCCAGCAGCCTCAAATCGACAGGGGGAGGTGAAGCTTTCTTT. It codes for CASSLKSTGGGEAFF.

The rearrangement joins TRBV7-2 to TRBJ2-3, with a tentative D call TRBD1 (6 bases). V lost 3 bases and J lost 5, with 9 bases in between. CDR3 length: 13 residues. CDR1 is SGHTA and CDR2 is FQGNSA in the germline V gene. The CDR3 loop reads CASSFKGGDTQYF. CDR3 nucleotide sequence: TGTGCCAGCAGCTTTAAAGGGGGAGATACGCAGTATTTT. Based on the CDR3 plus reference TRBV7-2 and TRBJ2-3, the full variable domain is GAGVSQSPSNKVTEKGKDVELRCDPISGHTALYWYRQSLGQGLEFLIYFQGNSAPDKSGLPSDRFSAERTGGSVSTLTIQRTQQEDSAVYLCASSFKGGDTQYFGPGTRLTVL.

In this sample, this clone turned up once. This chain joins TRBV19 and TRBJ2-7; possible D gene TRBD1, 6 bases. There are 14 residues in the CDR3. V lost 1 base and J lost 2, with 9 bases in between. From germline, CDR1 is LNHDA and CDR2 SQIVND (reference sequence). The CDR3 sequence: CASSIVKGAYEQYF. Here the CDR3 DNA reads TGTGCCAGTAGTATAGTAAAGGGGGCCTACGAGCAGTACTTC. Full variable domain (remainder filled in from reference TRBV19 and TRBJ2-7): DGGITQSPKYLFRKEGQNVTLSCEQNLNHDAMYWYRQDPGQGLRLIYYSQIVNDFQKGDIAEGYSVSREKKESFPLTVTSAQKNPTAFYLCASSIVKGAYEQYFGPGTRLTVT.

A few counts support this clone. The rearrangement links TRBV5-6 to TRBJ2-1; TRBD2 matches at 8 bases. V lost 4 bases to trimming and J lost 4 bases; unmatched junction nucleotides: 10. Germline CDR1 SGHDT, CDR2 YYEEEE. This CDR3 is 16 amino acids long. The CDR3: CASSPTRLALYNEQFF. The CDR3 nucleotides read TGTGCCAGCAGCCCTACGAGACTAGCGCTTTACAATGAGCAGTTCTTC.

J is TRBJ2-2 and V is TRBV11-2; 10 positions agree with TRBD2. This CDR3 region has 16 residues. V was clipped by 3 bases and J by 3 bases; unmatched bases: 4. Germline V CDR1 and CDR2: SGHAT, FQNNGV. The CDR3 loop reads CASSFTSGEHTGELFF. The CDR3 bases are TGTGCCAGCAGCTTTACTAGCGGGGAACACACCGGGGAGCTGTTTTTT. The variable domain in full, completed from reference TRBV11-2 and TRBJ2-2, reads EAGVAQSPRYKIIEKRQSVAFWCNPISGHATLYWYQQILGQGPKLLIQFQNNGVVDDSQLPKDRFSAERLKGVDSTLKIQPAKLEDSAVYLCASSFTSGEHTGELFFGEGSRLTVL.

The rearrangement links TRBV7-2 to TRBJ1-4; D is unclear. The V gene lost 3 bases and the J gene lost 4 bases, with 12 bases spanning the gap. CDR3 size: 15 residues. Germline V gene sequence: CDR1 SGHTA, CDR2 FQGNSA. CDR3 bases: TGTGCCAGCAGCTTGGTCCCAGACTTTAATGAAAAACTGTTTTTT. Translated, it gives CASSLVPDFNEKLFF.

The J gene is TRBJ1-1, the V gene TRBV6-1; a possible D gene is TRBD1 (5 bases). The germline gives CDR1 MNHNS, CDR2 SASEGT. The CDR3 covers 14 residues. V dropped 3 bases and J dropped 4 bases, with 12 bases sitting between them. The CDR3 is CASSEFRGTTEAFF. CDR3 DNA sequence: TGTGCCAGCAGTGAGTTCCGGGGGACCACTGAAGCTTTCTTT.